Below are 3 T cell receptor beta chains sequenced from a single sample in a study of T cell repertoires in cytomegalovirus infection. One entry per CDR3 protein, called by TCRdb with MiXCR from the reads. The sample records approximately 770,000 distinct CDR3 sequences, 25% to 35% being singletons. Antigens of these TCRs are unknown. This material consisted of cultured CD8+ T cells from PBMCs, taken from culture after CMV antigen stimulation. These receptors were collected from a human donor in good health (CMV status not recorded). Some clones in this sample may be carry-over from other donors' samples.

The chain has TRBV6-6 and TRBJ2-7; D uncertain. The V gene lost 6 bases and the J gene lost 3 bases, with 6 bases spanning the gap. Germline CDR1 and CDR2: MNHNY and SVGAGI (reference sequence). This CDR3 has 11 amino acids. The CDR3 protein is CASRHSYEQYV. DNA for the CDR3: TGTGCCAGCAGGCACAGCTACGAGCAGTACGTC.

CDR3 protein: CASSYLQTGHEAFF. CDR3 DNA sequence: TGTGCCAGCAGTTACCTGCAGACAGGTCACGAAGCTTTCTTT. V gene TRBV27 combines with J gene TRBJ1-1; D possibly corresponds to TRBD1 (6 bases). Trimming cost V 4 bases and J 8 bases, with 17 bases left between them. The CDR3 covers 14 residues. Germline values: CDR1 MNHEY, CDR2 SMNVEV (reference sequence).

The gene calls are TRBV5-6 and TRBJ2-7; TRBD1 matches at 7 bases. Germline V gene data show CDR1 as SGHDT and CDR2 as YYEEEE. The CDR3 length is 15 residues. With 6 bases clipped from V and 3 bases from J, the junction kept 12 bases outside the gene matches. CDR3: CASTSGQATLYEQYF. CDR3 nucleotides: TGTGCCAGCACCTCCGGACAGGCAACCCTCTACGAGCAGTACTTC.